Presented here are 11 T cell receptor beta chains from one specimen sequenced in a study of T cells after yellow fever vaccination. TCRdb re-called the 5' RACE reads with MiXCR, one entry per CDR3 protein. Among 110,000 to 150,000 distinct CDR3 sequences listed, approximately 6.6% were seen once. Sample: CD4+ T cells sorted from PBMCs, taken 10 days after the yellow fever booster vaccination. These receptors were obtained from a man aged 25 to 45 who received the YFV17D yellow fever vaccine.

This clonotype was detected only once. The junction differs from germline at one of its ends, possibly a read error. V usage is TRBV12-3 or TRBV12-4 and J usage is TRBJ2-7, with D tentatively TRBD1 or TRBD2 (6 bases each). This CDR3 has 19 residues. The CDR3 here is CACSPPPGAGVSRSYEQYF. CDR3 in DNA: TGTGCCTGCAGTCCCCCCCCGGGGGCGGGCGTGAGTCGATCCTACGAGCAGTACTTC.

There are many counts of this clonotype. The chain employs TRBV11-2 and TRBJ2-1; 10 bases map to TRBD2. Germline V gene sequence: CDR1 SGHAT, CDR2 FQNNGV. This CDR3 is 16 amino acids long. V lost 6 bases to trimming and J lost 7 bases; unmatched junction nucleotides: 12. Written as DNA, the CDR3 is TGTGCCAGCAGTTTTCTACAGCGGGAGGGCCTGAATGAGCAGTTCTTC. Translated, it gives CASSFLQREGLNEQFF.

This clonotype was picked up many times. V is TRBV20-1 and J is TRBJ2-5; D is ambiguous. With 2 bases removed from V and 2 bases from J, the gap between germline ends came to 9 bases. Germline loops: CDR1 DFQATT, CDR2 SNEGSKA (reference sequence). CDR3 length: 13 amino acids. In nucleotides, the CDR3 is TGCAGTGCTAGATTGTCGGTTCAAGAGACCCAGTACTTC. This sequence encodes CSARLSVQETQYF.

This clonotype was observed many times. This chain links TRBV27 with TRBJ2-7, with TRBD1 matching over 10 bases. V gave up 6 bases and J gave up 3 bases; unmatched junction bases: 5. This CDR3 contains 14 residues. The V gene's germline CDR1 is MNHEY and CDR2 SMNVEV (reference sequence). The CDR3 reads CASRLTGGSYEQYF. The CDR3 DNA is TGTGCCAGCAGGCTGACAGGGGGCAGCTACGAGCAGTACTTC.

The rearrangement uses TRBV20-1 and TRBJ1-2, with TRBD1 matching over 7 bases. The trim removed 5 bases at V and 5 bases at J, leaving 5 bases unmatched. This CDR3 spans 12 amino acids. In germline, CDR1 is DFQATT, CDR2 SNEGSKA (reference sequence). CDR3 protein: CSAWDSDYGYTF. In DNA form, the CDR3 reads TGCAGTGCTTGGGACAGCGATTATGGCTACACCTTC.

The chain joins TRBV11-1 to TRBJ2-3; D not certain. CDR3 length equals 17 residues. Trimming stripped 0 bases from V and 2 bases from J, with 15 bases between. Germline V gene lookup returns CDR1 SGHAT and CDR2 FQDESV (reference sequence). For the CDR3, the DNA is TGTGCCAGCAGCTTAGCCCTTGACTCTACTTTCACAGATACGCAGTATTTT. This translates into CASSLALDSTFTDTQYF.

This clonotype was seen at least ten times. The chain uses TRBV5-4 and TRBJ2-3; D might be TRBD2 (6 bases). The CDR3 has 16 residues. V was pared by 1 base and J by 0 bases, with 12 bases between. CDR1 is SGHNT, CDR2 YYREEE, per germline (reference sequence). CDR3 sequence (DNA): TGTGCCAGCAGCTTGACCAGCGGGCCTAGCACAGATACGCAGTATTTT. Translating it yields CASSLTSGPSTDTQYF.

This clonotype was seen many times. This chain links TRBV30 with TRBJ2-1; a weak D match, TRBD2 (6 bases). Germline CDR1 is GTSNPN and CDR2 is SVGIG (reference sequence). Trimming left V 3 bases short and J 7 bases short, with 16 bases between. There are 14 residues in the CDR3. In DNA form, the CDR3 reads TGTGCCTGGAGCGACGGGGGAGGAGTGAATGAGCAGTTCTTC. It encodes CAWSDGGGVNEQFF. Full variable domain (outside the CDR3, taken from reference TRBV30 and TRBJ2-1): SQTIHQWPATLVQPVGSPLSLECTVEGTSNPNLYWYRQAAGRGLQLLFYSVGIGQISSEVPQNLSASRPQDRQFILSSKKLLLSDSGFYLCAWSDGGGVNEQFFGPGTRLTVL.

This clonotype was counted at least ten times. The rearrangement links TRBV12-3 or TRBV12-4 to TRBJ2-1; 9 bases agree with TRBD2. The CDR3 sequence is 16 residues long. With 8 bases clipped from V and 0 bases from J, the junction kept 8 bases outside the gene matches. CDR3 sequence: CASLSGRRISYNEQFF. CDR3 nucleotides: TGTGCCAGCCTTAGCGGGAGACGTATCTCCTACAATGAGCAGTTCTTC.

Only a few counts were recorded for this clonotype. V usage is TRBV4-2 and J usage is TRBJ1-5; D remains unclear. The V gene lost 3 bases and the J gene lost 4 bases, with 13 bases spanning the gap. Germline V gives CDR1 LGHNA, CDR2 YNFKEQ. The CDR3 spans 15 residues. In DNA, the CDR3 is TGTGCCAGCAGCCACGATAATAAGGTGAATCAGCCCCAGCATTTT. Translating it yields CASSHDNKVNQPQHF.

This clonotype was seen many times. The chain recombines TRBV2 with TRBJ2-7; 9 bases match TRBD1. J gave up 2 bases and V 5 bases, and 4 bases lay outside the gene matches. Germline V CDR1 and CDR2: SNHLY, FYNNEI. There are 14 residues in the CDR3. The CDR3 sequence: CASSTGTGTYEQYF. The CDR3 nucleotides are TGTGCCAGCAGTACCGGGACAGGGACCTACGAGCAGTACTTC.